This is a list of T cell receptor beta chains from one sample in a study of T cells in localized non-small cell lung cancer. Clones were sequenced by immunoSEQ multiplex PCR, and TCRdb holds only the in-frame ones, with some missing. The sample lists about 130,000 clones, more than 70% occurring once. Sequences were derived from peripheral blood, sampled before any cancer treatment. Receptor source: an older female donor with stage I lung adenocarcinoma. Both conserved end residues are trimmed from each CDR3. The order of the fields is V gene, D gene, CDR3 protein. A D gene is named only where the DNA matches it firmly.

TRBV6-5,NA,ASSSPTNTQY
TRBV10-2,TRBD2,ASSEYPGTSGMGELDEQF
TRBV7-9,NA,ASSLASGLHNEQF
TRBV6-5,TRBD2,ASTPIRGEGEQY
TRBV10-1,NA,ASSDRVGGNEKLF
TRBV4-1,NA,ASSQGTGSGNTIY
TRBV7-9,TRBD1,ASSPLSGGEQY
TRBV7-9,NA,ASSPLVTRIDPEQF
TRBV2,TRBD2,ASRRAGADTQY
TRBV7-3,NA,ASSPRAPPTEAF
TRBV6-6,NA,ASSYVWDGTDTQY
TRBV5-6,TRBD1,ASSGTGGGLLTDTQY
TRBV30,TRBD2,AWSVRLAGGDEQF
TRBV18,NA,ASSQLQGTNYGYT
TRBV5-1,TRBD1,ASSLPGQGSEKLF
TRBV9,TRBD2,ASGKGLAGVGEQF
TRBV27,NA,ASSFGRGRIGYT
TRBV6-1,NA,ASSMTDYTEAF
TRBV9,NA,ASSSDNPYEQY
TRBV5-1,NA,ASRSDGWRAGNTIY
TRBV6-5,TRBD1,ASSYSKGQLNTEAF
TRBV28,NA,ASSYEETQY
TRBV28,TRBD2,ASSLKLAGLLKGNEQF
TRBV5-6,NA,ASTKEGPNLWTGELF
TRBV28,NA,ASSRPVGFSYEQY
TRBV5-4,TRBD1,ASSRTGLNSGNTIY
TRBV9,TRBD2,ASSRTSGPYNEQF
TRBV7-2,TRBD1,ASSGTALGEKLF
TRBV5-1,NA,ASSLGRQAGRSTDTQY
TRBV7-3,NA,ASSSAADTEAF
TRBV19,NA,ASSIGINYGYT
TRBV19,NA,ASSTGTENTGELF
TRBV28,TRBD1,ASSTGGSTDTQY
TRBV4-1,TRBD1,ASSQGDRENQPQH
TRBV5-6,NA,ASSFTRIRTDTQY
TRBV4-1,NA,ASSQGYSNQPQH
TRBV29-1,NA,SVVAGQSYNEQF
TRBV6-5,NA,ASSYSRSGEQF
TRBV5-1,NA,ASSLGAVREKLF
TRBV9,NA,ASSGEAGLRNTIY
TRBV29-1,NA,SVDRTETQY
TRBV2,NA,ASSPGATKKLF
TRBV25-1,NA,ASSEWGQRGEQF
TRBV30,NA,AWSLTGTATGNTIY
TRBV27,NA,ASSFQTRPY
TRBV28,NA,ASREFERVGGNQPQH
TRBV6-4,NA,ASSDRLAGRPPNYGYT
TRBV27,NA,ASSLLSGAGELF
TRBV10-3,NA,AISSGASGANVLT
TRBV29-1,NA,SVGRGSYTGELF
TRBV27,TRBD2,ASSPELAERYQETQY
TRBV27,TRBD2,ASSSGRADEQF
TRBV11-3,NA,ASSPHRELTGELF
TRBV5-4,NA,ASSLIGSGANVLT